This TCR beta chain stems from a study of shared T cell receptors in the human thymus. Generated by immunoSEQ multiplex PCR, the TCRdb table keeps only in-frame clones and is missing some. This sample has 600,000 to 900,000 clones, with approximately 83% found just once. CDR1 is PRHDT, CDR2 FYEKMQ, per germline (reference sequence). V lost 5 bases, J lost 3 bases, and 10 bases stayed unmatched. This CDR3 comprises 16 residues. These data were also filed under a second study, of human thymus T cells. That source adds: Resections removed during corrective heart surgery provided the thymus tissue used. Apparent bias marked the V and J gene usage of thymic and blood repertoires. Among unrelated individuals, related research reported thymic repertoires that overlapped highly.

This TCR derives from a girl in the first two years of life with a congenital heart defect. The rearrangement uses TRBV13 and TRBJ1-1, with TRBD1 matching 9 bases. Source material: thymocytes. DNA for the CDR3: TGTGCCAGCAGCGCGGACAGGGGTGGCGGGTACACTGAAGCTTTCTTT. This encodes CASSADRGGGYTEAFF.